Presented here are 7 T cell receptor beta chains from one specimen sequenced in a study of blood T cell repertoires in COVID-19. The table came from immunoSEQ multiplex PCR; TCRdb's copy has only in-frame clones and leaves some out. The table lists about 100,000 clones, approximately 90% of them singletons. The sequencing input was peripheral blood. These receptors came from a middle-aged man with active COVID-19.

The V and J genes are TRBV5-1 and TRBJ2-7; tentative D call: TRBD2 (5 bases). CDR3 length: 13 residues. The ends were cut back, 0 bases at V and 6 bases at J, with 10 bases in the middle. Germline loops: CDR1 SGHRS, CDR2 YFSETQ. CDR3 amino acids: CASSLVEGAEQYV. In DNA form, the CDR3 reads TGCGCCAGCAGCTTGGTTGAGGGCGCCGAGCAGTACGTC.

The rearrangement uses TRBV28 and TRBJ1-6; D call uncertain. Trimming shortened V by 2 bases and J by 5 bases, and 7 bases separated the two germline ends. The CDR3 has 14 amino acids. Per the germline V gene, CDR1 is MDHEN and CDR2 is SYDVKM. CDR3 in DNA: TGTGCCAGCAGTTTACAACAGAATAATTCACCCCTCCACTTT. It yields the protein CASSLQQNNSPLHF.

The chain couples TRBV27 to TRBJ2-7; D may be TRBD1 (6 bases). In germline, CDR1 is MNHEY, CDR2 SMNVEV (reference sequence). This CDR3 spans 13 amino acids. V lost 3 bases and J 6 bases, leaving 12 bases between the germline ends. CDR3 DNA: TGTGCCAGCAGTTTCAGCACAGGGAGCGAGCAGTACGTC. It is translated as CASSFSTGSEQYV.

This chain joins TRBV29-1 and TRBJ2-3; 16 bases match TRBD2. The CDR3 spans 16 residues. Trimming cost V 6 bases and J 1 base; bases outside gene matches: 4. Germline-derived CDR1 and CDR2 are SQVTM and ANQGSEA. CDR3 region: CSVTGLAGGGTDTQYF. In DNA, the CDR3 is TGCAGCGTGACGGGACTAGCGGGAGGGGGCACAGATACGCAGTATTTT.

The chain couples TRBV4-2 to TRBJ2-2; 8 bases map to TRBD2. After removal of 6 bases from V and 6 bases from J, the junction contained 12 bases not matched to a gene. The CDR3 runs to 16 residues. Per germline, CDR1 LGHNA and CDR2 YNFKEQ. The CDR3 sequence is CASSRLSGRRPGELFF. In DNA form, the CDR3 reads TGTGCCAGCAGTCGACTGAGCGGGAGACGTCCCGGGGAGCTGTTTTTT.

This chain uses TRBV9 with TRBJ2-5; 9 nucleotides align to TRBD1. Germline CDR1 SGDLS, CDR2 YYNGEE. The trim removed 4 bases at V and 5 bases at J, leaving 12 bases unmatched. CDR3 size: 16 residues. CDR3 DNA: TGTGCCAGCAGCTTCAGGGACAGGGAGGTGGTGGAGACCCAGTACTTC. This translates into CASSFRDREVVETQYF.

V and J are TRBV11-2 and TRBJ1-6; D might be TRBD1 (6 bases). Trimming pared 3 bases from V and 9 bases from J, leaving 15 bases between. The germline V gene has CDR1 SGHAT and CDR2 FQNNGV. The CDR3 has 15 residues. CDR3 protein: CASSFEQGGASPLHF. CDR3 nucleotides: TGTGCCAGCAGCTTTGAACAGGGTGGGGCTTCACCCCTCCACTTT.